The rows below give T cell receptor beta chains drawn from one sample of a study of response to subunit inactivated influenza vaccine. MiXCR, applied by TCRdb to the RT-PCR reads, yields one record per CDR3 protein. The sample carries around 490,000 distinct CDR3 sequences, approximately 7.7% recorded once. Sample: PBMCs from blood, taken around 25 months after vaccination. The receptor source for this set is a man aged 45 to 70 who received an inactivated influenza vaccine. Both conserved end residues are part of each CDR3. The order of the fields is V gene, clone size, D gene, J gene, CDR3 protein, CDR3 DNA. A D gene is named only where the DNA matches it firmly. Clone size is given for some rows only: seen once, a few or many times, or a class if the clone is expanded.

v_gene: TRBV11-2
abundance: NA
d_gene: TRBD2
j_gene: TRBJ2-3
CDR3aa: CASSRGLAASTDTQYF
CDR3nt: TGTGCCAGCAGCCGCGGCCTAGCGGCTAGCACAGATACGCAGTATTTT

v_gene: TRBV28
abundance: NA
d_gene: NA
j_gene: TRBJ2-1
CDR3aa: CASSLGGIRNEQFF
CDR3nt: TGTGCCAGCAGTTTGGGCGGGATACGCAATGAGCAGTTCTTC

v_gene: TRBV11-1
abundance: few
d_gene: NA
j_gene: TRBJ2-2
CDR3aa: CASSPTWGRGTGELFF
CDR3nt: TGTGCCAGCAGCCCAACCTGGGGACGGGGCACCGGGGAGCTGTTTTTT

v_gene: TRBV6-5
abundance: NA
d_gene: TRBD1
j_gene: TRBJ1-1
CDR3aa: CASSYSRDRGEVGF
CDR3nt: TGTGCCAGCAGTTACTCGAGGGACAGGGGAGAAGTTGGCTTT

v_gene: TRBV20-1
abundance: NA
d_gene: TRBD1
j_gene: TRBJ2-7
CDR3aa: CSARNTGGRYEQYF
CDR3nt: TGCAGTGCTAGAAATACAGGGGGCCGATACGAGCAGTACTTC

v_gene: TRBV4-3
abundance: few
d_gene: NA
j_gene: TRBJ2-2
CDR3aa: CASRGPGSTGELFF
CDR3nt: TGCGCCAGCAGGGGCCCGGGGTCCACCGGGGAGCTGTTTTTT

v_gene: TRBV12-3/TRBV12-4
abundance: many
d_gene: NA
j_gene: TRBJ2-1
CDR3aa: CASSLPPNNEQFF
CDR3nt: TGTGCCAGCAGCCTCCCGCCTAACAATGAGCAGTTCTTC

v_gene: TRBV6-1
abundance: few
d_gene: NA
j_gene: TRBJ2-7
CDR3aa: CASREGGYEQYF
CDR3nt: TGTGCCAGCAGGGAAGGGGGTTACGAGCAGTACTTC

v_gene: TRBV2
abundance: few
d_gene: NA
j_gene: TRBJ2-2
CDR3aa: CATRGNTGELFF
CDR3nt: TGTGCCACCCGGGGGAACACCGGGGAGCTGTTTTTT

v_gene: TRBV7-2
abundance: NA
d_gene: NA
j_gene: TRBJ2-3
CDR3aa: CASSLHPSIATDTQYF
CDR3nt: TGTGCCAGCAGCTTACACCCATCGATCGCCACAGATACGCAGTATTTT

v_gene: TRBV20-1
abundance: NA
d_gene: NA
j_gene: TRBJ2-7
CDR3aa: CSARVEGNEQYF
CDR3nt: TGCAGTGCTAGAGTAGAGGGAAACGAGCAGTACTTC

v_gene: TRBV11-2
abundance: NA
d_gene: NA
j_gene: TRBJ2-2
CDR3aa: CASSRGEAGELFF
CDR3nt: TGTGCCAGCAGCCGTGGGGAGGCCGGGGAGCTGTTTTTT

v_gene: TRBV6-5
abundance: NA
d_gene: TRBD1
j_gene: TRBJ2-7
CDR3aa: CASSYLRQGYEQYF
CDR3nt: TGTGCCAGCAGTTACTTACGACAGGGCTACGAGCAGTACTTC

v_gene: TRBV6-6
abundance: NA
d_gene: NA
j_gene: TRBJ2-7
CDR3aa: CATLGKLSYEQYF
CDR3nt: TGTGCCACCCTTGGAAAACTCTCCTACGAGCAGTACTTC

v_gene: TRBV7-8
abundance: many
d_gene: TRBD2
j_gene: TRBJ2-1
CDR3aa: CASSLSLREWDEQFF
CDR3nt: TGTGCCAGCAGCTTATCTTTGCGGGAGTGGGATGAGCAGTTCTTC

v_gene: TRBV6-1
abundance: many
d_gene: NA
j_gene: TRBJ1-5
CDR3aa: CASSSGLIRDQPQHF
CDR3nt: TGTGCCAGCAGCTCGGGTCTTATACGGGATCAGCCCCAGCATTTT

v_gene: TRBV29-1
abundance: NA
d_gene: NA
j_gene: TRBJ2-1
CDR3aa: CSVEDFLGGSYYEQFF
CDR3nt: TGCAGCGTTGAAGATTTCTTGGGGGGCTCCTACTATGAGCAGTTCTTC

v_gene: TRBV4-2
abundance: NA
d_gene: TRBD1
j_gene: TRBJ2-5
CDR3aa: CASSHWGQGAQETQYF
CDR3nt: TGTGCCAGCAGCCATTGGGGACAGGGGGCTCAAGAGACCCAGTACTTC

v_gene: TRBV5-1
abundance: many
d_gene: NA
j_gene: TRBJ2-1
CDR3aa: CASSLGLVDNEQFF
CDR3nt: TGCGCCAGCAGCTTGGGACTAGTGGACAATGAGCAGTTCTTC

v_gene: TRBV14
abundance: NA
d_gene: NA
j_gene: TRBJ1-6
CDR3aa: CASSQITRDPPLHF
CDR3nt: TGTGCCAGCAGCCAAATTACGCGTGATCCACCCCTCCACTTT

v_gene: TRBV15
abundance: once
d_gene: NA
j_gene: TRBJ2-6
CDR3aa: CATSTVLGAGANVLTF
CDR3nt: TGTGCCACCAGCACCGTTCTCGGGGCTGGGGCCAACGTCCTGACTTTC

v_gene: TRBV12-3/TRBV12-4
abundance: few
d_gene: NA
j_gene: TRBJ2-1
CDR3aa: CASSKTTWGYNEQFF
CDR3nt: TGTGCCAGCAGTAAAACTACTTGGGGTTACAATGAGCAGTTCTTC

v_gene: TRBV5-1
abundance: NA
d_gene: TRBD2
j_gene: TRBJ2-7
CDR3aa: CASRTTLTSGTYEQYF
CDR3nt: TGCGCCAGCAGAACCACCCTGACTAGCGGGACCTACGAGCAGTACTTC

v_gene: TRBV20-1
abundance: many
d_gene: NA
j_gene: TRBJ2-2
CDR3aa: CSASRAGVYGELFF
CDR3nt: TGCAGTGCAAGTAGGGCAGGGGTTTACGGGGAGCTGTTTTTT

v_gene: TRBV28
abundance: NA
d_gene: NA
j_gene: TRBJ1-1
CDR3aa: CASIDRSGTEAFF
CDR3nt: TGTGCCAGCATCGACAGATCGGGCACTGAAGCTTTCTTT

v_gene: TRBV6-5
abundance: many
d_gene: NA
j_gene: TRBJ2-3
CDR3aa: CASSSAQTPRGDTQYF
CDR3nt: TGTGCCAGCAGTTCAGCCCAGACGCCCAGGGGAGATACGCAGTATTTT

v_gene: TRBV4-3
abundance: many
d_gene: NA
j_gene: TRBJ1-1
CDR3aa: CASSQAGYRNEAFF
CDR3nt: TGCGCCAGCAGCCAAGCCGGCTACAGAAACGAAGCTTTCTTT

v_gene: TRBV20-1
abundance: many
d_gene: NA
j_gene: TRBJ2-5
CDR3aa: CSAPSGVWTTPQETQYF
CDR3nt: TGCAGTGCCCCCTCCGGGGTTTGGACAACCCCTCAAGAGACCCAGTACTTC

v_gene: TRBV7-2
abundance: many
d_gene: TRBD2
j_gene: TRBJ2-3
CDR3aa: CASSSRGGRTDTQYF
CDR3nt: TGTGCCAGCAGCTCGCGGGGAGGGCGCACAGATACGCAGTATTTT

v_gene: TRBV4-1
abundance: few
d_gene: TRBD1
j_gene: TRBJ1-1
CDR3aa: CASSQTQDRDRLNTEAFF
CDR3nt: TGCGCCAGCAGCCAGACCCAAGATAGGGACAGGCTAAACACTGAAGCTTTCTTT

v_gene: TRBV7-9
abundance: few
d_gene: NA
j_gene: TRBJ1-1
CDR3aa: CASSLGPQAPEAFF
CDR3nt: TGTGCCAGCAGCTTGGGCCCCCAGGCCCCTGAAGCTTTCTTT

v_gene: TRBV4-3
abundance: NA
d_gene: NA
j_gene: TRBJ2-5
CDR3aa: CASSQATSSLETQYF
CDR3nt: TGCGCCAGCAGCCAAGCGACTAGTTCGCTTGAGACCCAGTACTTC

v_gene: TRBV11-3
abundance: NA
d_gene: NA
j_gene: TRBJ1-2
CDR3aa: CASSLGRLGYTF
CDR3nt: TGTGCCAGCAGCTTAGGGAGACTTGGCTACACCTTC

v_gene: TRBV5-1
abundance: few
d_gene: NA
j_gene: TRBJ2-6
CDR3aa: CASSPQGGGANVLTF
CDR3nt: TGCGCCAGCAGCCCACAGGGAGGTGGGGCCAACGTCCTGACTTTC

v_gene: TRBV20-1
abundance: few
d_gene: TRBD1
j_gene: TRBJ1-5
CDR3aa: CSARDTGGPNQPQHF
CDR3nt: TGCAGTGCTAGAGACACAGGGGGCCCAAATCAGCCCCAGCATTTT

v_gene: TRBV7-8
abundance: many
d_gene: NA
j_gene: TRBJ1-5
CDR3aa: CASSGHMNQPQHF
CDR3nt: TGTGCCAGTTCGGGACACATGAATCAGCCCCAGCATTTT

v_gene: TRBV20-1
abundance: many
d_gene: NA
j_gene: TRBJ2-4
CDR3aa: CSAWSGSKNIQYF
CDR3nt: TGCAGTGCTTGGTCAGGGTCCAAAAACATTCAGTACTTC

v_gene: TRBV24-1
abundance: many
d_gene: TRBD1
j_gene: TRBJ2-1
CDR3aa: CATSDFGTGGLDEQFF
CDR3nt: TGTGCCACCAGTGATTTCGGGACAGGGGGCCTTGATGAGCAGTTCTTC

v_gene: TRBV2
abundance: NA
d_gene: NA
j_gene: TRBJ2-7
CDR3aa: CASCRTNSYEQYF
CDR3nt: TGTGCCAGCTGTAGGACCAATTCCTACGAGCAGTACTTC

v_gene: TRBV27
abundance: few
d_gene: TRBD1
j_gene: TRBJ1-6
CDR3aa: CASSWDRDNSPLHF
CDR3nt: TGTGCCAGCAGTTGGGACAGGGATAATTCACCCCTCCACTTT

v_gene: TRBV20-1
abundance: few
d_gene: TRBD2
j_gene: TRBJ2-7
CDR3aa: CSAESGSALFSSYEQYF
CDR3nt: TGCAGTGCAGAAAGCGGGAGCGCACTCTTTAGCTCCTACGAGCAGTACTTC

v_gene: TRBV20-1
abundance: NA
d_gene: TRBD1
j_gene: TRBJ2-7
CDR3aa: CSATGTGADEQYF
CDR3nt: TGCAGTGCAACCGGGACAGGGGCGGACGAGCAGTACTTC

v_gene: TRBV20-1
abundance: NA
d_gene: TRBD2
j_gene: TRBJ2-1
CDR3aa: CSATSGKEQFF
CDR3nt: TGCAGTGCAACAAGCGGGAAGGAGCAGTTCTTC

v_gene: TRBV9
abundance: many
d_gene: NA
j_gene: TRBJ2-1
CDR3aa: CASSVDGVSYNEQFF
CDR3nt: TGTGCCAGCAGCGTAGACGGGGTCTCCTACAATGAGCAGTTCTTC

v_gene: TRBV28
abundance: NA
d_gene: TRBD1
j_gene: TRBJ1-1
CDR3aa: CASRFPGTGSKAEAFF
CDR3nt: TGTGCCAGCAGGTTCCCCGGGACAGGCTCTAAGGCTGAAGCTTTCTTT

v_gene: TRBV7-2
abundance: few
d_gene: NA
j_gene: TRBJ2-1
CDR3aa: CASSPFQGEQFF
CDR3nt: TGTGCCAGCAGCCCCTTCCAGGGTGAGCAGTTCTTC

v_gene: TRBV6-1
abundance: many
d_gene: NA
j_gene: TRBJ2-7
CDR3aa: CASRQNTNRHEQYF
CDR3nt: TGTGCCAGCAGACAAAACACGAACCGGCACGAGCAGTACTTC

v_gene: TRBV5-1
abundance: NA
d_gene: NA
j_gene: TRBJ1-1
CDR3aa: CASSFGPSNTEAFF
CDR3nt: TGCGCCAGCAGCTTTGGCCCATCGAACACTGAAGCTTTCTTT